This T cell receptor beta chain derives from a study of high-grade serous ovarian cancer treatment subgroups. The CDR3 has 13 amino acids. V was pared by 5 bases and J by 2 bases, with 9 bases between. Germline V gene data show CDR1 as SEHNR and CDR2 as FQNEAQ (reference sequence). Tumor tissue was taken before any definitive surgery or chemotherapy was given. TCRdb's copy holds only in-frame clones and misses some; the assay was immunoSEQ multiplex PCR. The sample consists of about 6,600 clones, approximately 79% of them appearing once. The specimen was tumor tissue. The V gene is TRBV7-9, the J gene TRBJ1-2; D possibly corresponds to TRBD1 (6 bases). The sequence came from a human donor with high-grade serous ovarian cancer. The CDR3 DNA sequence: TGTGCCAGCAGCCGGACAGAGAACTATGGCTACACCTTC. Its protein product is CASSRTENYGYTF.